The clone carrying this T cell receptor (beta chain) was observed many times. The sample comes from a study of blood T cells in healthy people across ages. The authors ran a second PCR of roughly 6 to 11 cycles using a sample-barcoded 5' primer and a J-beta primer mix. Each CDR3 protein gets one entry after TCRdb re-called the 5' RACE reads with MiXCR. The data show around 1.5 million distinct CDR3 sequences, 40% to 50% seen once. The draw of peripheral blood yielded about 9.4 milliliters from each donor. Sequenced material: blood. This clonotype was obtained from a woman aged 18-29 years in good health.

The CDR3 region has the DNA TGTGCCAGCAGTTTATTGGGGGGGTACGAGCAGTACTTC. Protein product: CASSLLGGYEQYF. The V and J genes are TRBV27 and TRBJ2-7, with 7 positions matching TRBD2. Losses at the gene ends were 1 base for V and 4 bases for J; bases not matched to a gene: 1. CDR3 length: 13 amino acids. Germline V gene lookup returns CDR1 MNHEY and CDR2 SMNVEV (reference sequence).